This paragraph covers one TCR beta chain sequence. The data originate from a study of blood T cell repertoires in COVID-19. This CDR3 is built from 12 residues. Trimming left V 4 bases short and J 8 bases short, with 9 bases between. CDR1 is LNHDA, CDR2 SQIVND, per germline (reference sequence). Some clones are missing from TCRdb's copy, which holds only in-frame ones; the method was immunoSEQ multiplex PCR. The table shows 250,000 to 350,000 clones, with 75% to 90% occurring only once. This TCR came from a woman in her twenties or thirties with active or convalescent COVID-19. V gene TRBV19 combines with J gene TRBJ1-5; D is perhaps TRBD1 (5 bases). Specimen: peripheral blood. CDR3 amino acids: CASSTGWEPQHF. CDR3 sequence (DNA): TGTGCCAGTAGTACAGGGTGGGAGCCCCAGCATTTT.